These 29 T cell receptor beta chains originate from one sample sequenced in a study of T cells in Graves' hyperthyroidism and ophthalmopathy. The CDR3 regions of TCR beta were amplified from RNA transcripts. TCR CDR3 regions were first amplified by RT-PCR with HTBI primers. MiXCR, applied by TCRdb to the multiplex PCR reads, yields one record per CDR3 protein. The sample consists of around 690,000 distinct CDR3 sequences, roughly a sixth of them appearing once. Sample: blood. Receptors originate from a man aged 45-60 years with Graves' hyperthyroidism.

This clonotype occurred many times. V gene TRBV2 combines with J gene TRBJ2-7; D is unresolved. CDR1 and CDR2 (germline): SNHLY, FYNNEI. The CDR3 contains 13 residues. V was trimmed by 1 base and J by 3 bases, leaving 7 bases between them. The CDR3 region is CASSEGFIYEQYF. As DNA, the CDR3 is TGTGCCAGCAGTGAAGGGTTCATCTACGAGCAGTACTTC.

The genes are TRBV25-1 and TRBJ2-3; D not resolved. Germline V gene data show CDR1 as MGHDK and CDR2 as SYGVNS. Trimming removed 3 bases at V and 1 base at J, with 5 bases between. The CDR3 is made up of 13 amino acids. Written as DNA, the CDR3 is TGTGCCAGCAGTGACGCGGGCACAGATACGCAGTATTTT. It translates to CASSDAGTDTQYF.

This clonotype was found many times. V and J are TRBV11-2 and TRBJ2-5; a possible D gene is TRBD2 (6 bases). Trimming took 5 bases from V and 1 from J, leaving 17 bases between them. This CDR3 is 16 amino acids long. Germline-derived CDR1 and CDR2 are SGHAT and FQNNGV. The CDR3 DNA reads TGTGCCAGCAGCCTGACGGTAGCGGAGCTCCAAGAGACCCAGTACTTC. Amino acid sequence: CASSLTVAELQETQYF.

Written as DNA, the CDR3 is TGCAGTGCTAGAGATTTAAGGGGGGTATCCTACGAGCAGTACTTC. Translation gives CSARDLRGVSYEQYF. This chain links TRBV20-1 with TRBJ2-7; tentatively, D is TRBD1 or TRBD2 (6 bases each). Germline CDR1 DFQATT, CDR2 SNEGSKA (reference sequence). The V gene lost 0 bases and the J gene lost 1 base, with 13 bases spanning the gap. The CDR3 has 15 amino acids.

This clonotype was counted many times. The chain recombines TRBV11-2 with TRBJ2-7, with D hard to call. The CDR3 consists of 14 residues. V was cut by 0 bases and J by 2 bases, with 8 bases left in between. Germline V gene lookup returns CDR1 SGHAT and CDR2 FQNNGV. The CDR3 bases are TGTGCCAGCAGCTTAGATCGTAGGGCCTACGAGCAGTACTTC. It yields the protein CASSLDRRAYEQYF.

A remark on this clonotype: This may be a read error, as it is one base from a much larger clone. V gene TRBV11-2 combines with J gene TRBJ2-5; 7 positions agree with TRBD2. CDR1 SGHAT and CDR2 FQNNGV come from the germline V gene. The CDR3 is made up of 16 amino acids. The CDR3 here is CANSLGSGRARETQYF. The CDR3 nucleotides read TGTGCCAACAGCTTAGGTTCGGGGAGGGCCCGGGAGACCCAGTACTTC.

This clonotype was seen a handful of times. The chain recombines TRBV28 with TRBJ2-1, with 9 positions matching TRBD1. This CDR3 spans 19 amino acids. The germline gives CDR1 MDHEN, CDR2 SYDVKM. Losses at the gene ends were 3 bases for V and 0 bases for J; bases not matched to a gene: 12. The CDR3 region has the DNA TGTGCCAGCAGTTTGACAGGGGGGGCCCTCTGGCGCTCCTACAATGAGCAGTTCTTC. Translating it yields CASSLTGGALWRSYNEQFF.

This clonotype came up many times. V gene TRBV3-1 combines with J gene TRBJ1-1; the D is unclear. The CDR3 covers 15 residues. The germline V and J ends were trimmed by 10 bases and 6 bases, with 24 bases remaining between them. The germline gives CDR1 LGHDT, CDR2 YNNKEL (reference sequence). CDR3 in DNA: TGTGCCACTAGTCCCACAGAAGACGGTGACTCTGAAGCTTTCTTT. It yields the protein CATSPTEDGDSEAFF.

There are a few counts of this clonotype. The chain carries TRBV30 and TRBJ2-7; the D gene is possibly TRBD1 (5 bases). CDR3 length: 14 residues. Deletions cut 2 bases from V and 7 bases from J, with 18 bases between. CDR1 and CDR2 from the germline V gene are GTSNPN and SVGIG (reference sequence). Here the CDR3 DNA reads TGTGCCTGGAGTCCAGGGTACGGCCCTTGGGAGCAGTACTTC. This translates into CAWSPGYGPWEQYF.

The rearrangement joins TRBV10-3 to TRBJ2-3; a possible D gene is TRBD2 (5 bases). Germline V gives CDR1 ENHRY, CDR2 SYGVKD. V was clipped by 0 bases and J by 0 bases, with 16 bases between them. The CDR3 loop spans 18 amino acids. The CDR3: CAISESRGRRTSTDTQYF. The CDR3 DNA reads TGTGCCATCAGTGAGTCAAGAGGGCGGAGAACGAGCACAGATACGCAGTATTTT.

The chain has TRBV10-3 and TRBJ1-1; D remains ambiguous. Trimming pared 7 bases from V and 2 bases from J, leaving 14 bases between. The length of the CDR3 is 14 residues. Per germline, CDR1 ENHRY and CDR2 SYGVKD. As DNA, the CDR3 is TGTGCCATCAAACGGCCCAGTGTAAACACTGAAGCTTTCTTT. This sequence encodes CAIKRPSVNTEAFF.

This clonotype has ten or more counts. The J gene is TRBJ1-1, the V gene TRBV28, with D unresolved. Germline CDR1 MDHEN, CDR2 SYDVKM. V lost 6 bases and J 8 bases, leaving 10 bases between the germline ends. The CDR3 totals 11 residues. Here the CDR3 reads CASSLLWEAFF. CDR3 coding DNA: TGTGCCAGCAGCCTTCTTTGGGAAGCTTTCTTT.

There are many counts of this clonotype. The chain employs TRBV12-3 or TRBV12-4 and TRBJ2-7; D not resolved. The CDR3 length is 14 residues. V dropped 4 bases and J dropped 0 bases, with 10 bases sitting between them. The CDR3 sequence is CASSYTPGSYEQYF. CDR3 nucleotides: TGTGCCAGCAGTTATACCCCGGGCTCCTACGAGCAGTACTTC.

This clonotype has more than one count but fewer than ten. The chain combines TRBV9 with TRBJ1-2, with TRBD1 identical over 12 bases. Unmatched junction bases numbered 8, after V lost 3 bases and J lost 5 bases. Germline V CDR1 and CDR2: SGDLS, YYNGEE. The CDR3 consists of 16 residues. The chain's CDR3 is CASSGDRGQLVYGYTF. CDR3 in DNA: TGTGCCAGCAGCGGGGACAGGGGGCAGTTGGTTTATGGCTACACCTTC.

With respect to this clonotype: Being one base from a much bigger clone, this may be a read error. The gene calls are TRBV16 and TRBJ1-4; perhaps TRBD1 as D (5 bases). Germline V gene lookup returns CDR1 KGHSY and CDR2 FQNENV. This CDR3 has 13 residues. The CDR3 nucleotides are TGTGCCAGCAGCCGCGGGGCAATTGAAAAACCGTTTTTT. This translates into CASSRGAIEKPFF.

Ten or more counts support this clonotype. The chain employs TRBV20-1 and TRBJ2-7; no firm D call. Trimming cost V 0 bases and J 4 bases, with 16 bases left between them. Per germline, CDR1 DFQATT and CDR2 SNEGSKA (reference sequence). This CDR3 has 15 amino acids. The CDR3 is CSARDSRQALYEQYF. The CDR3 DNA follows: TGCAGTGCTAGAGACTCGCGGCAGGCCCTATACGAGCAGTACTTC.

This clonotype appeared a few times. A junction end diverges from the germline sequence, so it may reflect a read error. V usage is TRBV6-2 or TRBV6-3 and J usage is TRBJ1-1; possible D gene TRBD1, 6 bases. Germline V CDR1 and CDR2: MNHEY, SVGEGT. This CDR3 is 14 amino acids long. CDR3 sequence reads: CASSYGGGNTEASF. Here the CDR3 DNA reads TGTGCCAGCAGTTACGGGGGGGGCAACACTGAAGCTTCCTTT.

This clonotype was seen a few times. The chain couples TRBV2 to TRBJ1-6; 10 nucleotides match TRBD1. V dropped 1 base and J dropped 10; count of bases not matched to a gene: 4. The CDR3 runs to 15 residues. In germline, CDR1 is SNHLY, CDR2 FYNNEI. DNA for the CDR3: TGTGCCAGCAGTGAAGATGGACAGGGGGGGTCACCCCTCCACTTT. Protein: CASSEDGQGGSPLHF.

This clonotype was seen a few times. The V call is TRBV5-1, the J call TRBJ1-1; D is possibly TRBD1 (5 bases). V lost 5 bases and J lost 6, with 14 bases in between. The germline gives CDR1 SGHRS, CDR2 YFSETQ. The CDR3 contains 13 residues. The CDR3 region is CASSFDTGSEAFF. The DNA for the CDR3 is TGCGCCAGCAGTTTTGATACAGGTTCTGAAGCTTTCTTT.

This clonotype occurred a few times. The chain combines TRBV28 with TRBJ1-5; weak D call: TRBD1 (6 bases). This CDR3 comprises 14 residues. The germline V gene has CDR1 MDHEN and CDR2 SYDVKM. V was clipped by 7 bases and J by 9 bases, with 19 bases between them. This chain's CDR3 is CASNVAGGHVPQHF. Here the CDR3 DNA reads TGTGCCAGCAACGTCGCCGGGGGGCATGTGCCCCAGCATTTT.

This chain uses TRBV6-2 or TRBV6-3 with TRBJ2-7; perhaps TRBD2 as D (6 bases). The V and J ends lost 2 bases and 5 bases respectively, with 10 bases between them. The CDR3 sequence is 13 residues long. The V gene's germline CDR1 is MNHEY and CDR2 SVGEGT. The CDR3 spells CASSYGGPDEQYF. The CDR3 nucleotides are TGTGCCAGCAGTTACGGAGGGCCAGACGAGCAGTACTTC.

This clonotype was found many times. The chain carries TRBV24-1 and TRBJ1-2; a possible D gene is TRBD1 (5 bases). The CDR3 consists of 13 residues. CDR1 and CDR2 (germline): KGHDR, SFDVKD. Deletions cut 6 bases from V and 4 bases from J, with 11 bases between. The CDR3, as DNA: TGTGCCACCAGTAGCAGGGCGGGCTATGGCTACACCTTC. As protein: CATSSRAGYGYTF.

The chain links TRBV12-5 to TRBJ1-2, with TRBD1 as a possible D gene (5 bases). The germline V gene has CDR1 LGHNT and CDR2 FRNRAP. The CDR3 sequence is 13 residues long. Trimming removed 5 bases from V and 7 bases from J, with 14 bases in between. CDR3 in DNA: TGTGCTAGTGGTCCGACCCGGGGGGGTGGCTACACCTTC. As protein: CASGPTRGGGYTF. Together with reference TRBV12-5 and TRBJ1-2, the CDR3 gives the full variable domain: DARVTQTPRHKVTEMGQEVTMRCQPILGHNTVFWYRQTMMQGLELLAYFRNRAPLDDSGMPKDRFSAEMPDATLATLKIQPSEPRDSAVYFCASGPTRGGGYTFGSGTRLTVV.

Many counts were recorded for this clonotype. The chain has TRBV2 and TRBJ2-7; 10 nucleotides align to TRBD2. This CDR3 has 15 residues. With V trimmed by 3 bases and J by 4 bases, 6 bases remained unmatched. CDR1 and CDR2 (germline): SNHLY, FYNNEI. This CDR3 reads CASSEWLAGVYEQYF. Here the CDR3 DNA reads TGTGCCAGCAGTGAGTGGCTAGCGGGAGTGTACGAGCAGTACTTC.

The chain links TRBV29-1 to TRBJ2-3; D is possibly TRBD2 (6 bases). V shed 3 bases and J shed 5 bases, with 9 bases lying between them. Germline CDR1 reads SQVTM; CDR2 reads ANQGSEA. The CDR3 has 12 amino acids. The CDR3 region has the DNA TGCAGCGTTGAGACTAGTCGAGATACGCAGTATTTT. Translation: CSVETSRDTQYF.

This clonotype showed up many times. V and J are TRBV7-9 and TRBJ1-4, with 9 bases aligning to TRBD1. The junction had 11 bases not matched to a gene; V was cut back by 5 bases and J by 7 bases. The germline V gene has CDR1 SEHNR and CDR2 FQNEAQ (reference sequence). CDR3 size: 16 residues. The CDR3 nucleotides are TGTGCCAGCAGCCCTCGGACAGGGGAGTTCGGTGAAAAACTGTTTTTT. The encoded protein is CASSPRTGEFGEKLFF.

This clonotype was recorded at least ten times. The chain joins TRBV28 to TRBJ2-7; 7 positions agree with TRBD1. Trimming removed 5 bases from V and 3 bases from J; junction bases left unmatched: 7. The germline CDR1 and CDR2 sequences are MDHEN and SYDVKM. CDR3 length equals 14 residues. CDR3 nucleotide sequence: TGTGCCAGCAGTCTCGGGACAGCTTACTACGAGCAGTACTTC. This encodes CASSLGTAYYEQYF.

This clonotype was found many times. Here the CDR3 reads CASSVAGGPYNSPLHF. The CDR3, as DNA: TGTGCCAGCAGCGTAGCGGGGGGTCCCTATAATTCACCCCTCCACTTT. The rearrangement uses TRBV9 and TRBJ1-6; possibly TRBD1 for D (5 bases). The V end was cut by 0 bases, the J end by 2 bases, with 9 bases between. The V gene's germline CDR1 is SGDLS and CDR2 YYNGEE. The CDR3 is 16 amino acids.

In its sample, this clonotype was seen a few times. The CDR3 DNA reads as TGCGCCAGCAGCTTCTCGGGCCCAGGGTACACCGGGGAGCTGTTTTTT. As protein: CASSFSGPGYTGELFF. The genes are TRBV5-1 and TRBJ2-2; the D gene is possibly TRBD1 (5 bases). Trimming removed 2 bases from V and 3 bases from J, with 14 bases in between. Germline V gives CDR1 SGHRS, CDR2 YFSETQ. The CDR3 length is 16 residues.